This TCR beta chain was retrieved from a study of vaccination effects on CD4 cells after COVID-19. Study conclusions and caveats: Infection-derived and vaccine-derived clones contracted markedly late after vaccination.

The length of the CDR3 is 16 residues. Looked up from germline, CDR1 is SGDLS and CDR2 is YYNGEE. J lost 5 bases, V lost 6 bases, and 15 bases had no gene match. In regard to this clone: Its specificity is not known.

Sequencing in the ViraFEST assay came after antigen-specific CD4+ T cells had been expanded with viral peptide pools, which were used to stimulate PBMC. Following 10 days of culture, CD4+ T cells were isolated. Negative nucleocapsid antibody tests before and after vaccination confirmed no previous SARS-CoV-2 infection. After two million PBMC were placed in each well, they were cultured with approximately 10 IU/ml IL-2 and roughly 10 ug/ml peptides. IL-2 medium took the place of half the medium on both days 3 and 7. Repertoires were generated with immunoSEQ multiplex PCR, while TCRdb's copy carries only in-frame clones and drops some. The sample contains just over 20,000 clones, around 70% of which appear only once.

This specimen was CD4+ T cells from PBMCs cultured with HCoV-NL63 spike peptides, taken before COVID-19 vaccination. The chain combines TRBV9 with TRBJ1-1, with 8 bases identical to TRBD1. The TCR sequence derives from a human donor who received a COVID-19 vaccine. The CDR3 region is CASTPGGWGVDTEAFF. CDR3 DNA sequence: TGTGCCAGCACCCCAGGGGGCTGGGGGGTTGATACTGAAGCTTTCTTT.